This T cell receptor (beta chain) was observed in a study of cytomegalovirus exposure and HLA in healthy donors. The CDR3 totals 14 residues. PCR employed 60 Vbeta and 13 Jbeta primers. Repertoires were generated with immunoSEQ multiplex PCR, while TCRdb's copy carries only in-frame clones and drops some. The repertoire holds approximately 190,000 clones, with about four fifths as singletons. A remark on this clone: Its matching antigen is unknown.

Study findings and constraints: TCR beta sequences reportedly predicted most subjects' HLA-A and HLA-B alleles accurately. Later on, a genetic analysis was performed. It linked a missense variant in DCLRE1C with V- and J-gene trimming of TCR beta. Most of the TCR beta V segments (in an earlier analysis) were productive either about 90% or about 30% of the time.

The gene calls are TRBV21-1 and TRBJ1-6; the table's D call, TRBD1, was not checked against the DNA. TRBV21-1 is an annotated pseudogene. Sequencing was carried out using PBMCs. The origin of this receptor is a woman under 40 in good health and CMV-seropositive. The CDR3 nucleotides are TGTGCCAGCAACCCGGGACAGCCAAATTCACCCCTCCACTTT. This encodes CASNPGQPNSPLHF.